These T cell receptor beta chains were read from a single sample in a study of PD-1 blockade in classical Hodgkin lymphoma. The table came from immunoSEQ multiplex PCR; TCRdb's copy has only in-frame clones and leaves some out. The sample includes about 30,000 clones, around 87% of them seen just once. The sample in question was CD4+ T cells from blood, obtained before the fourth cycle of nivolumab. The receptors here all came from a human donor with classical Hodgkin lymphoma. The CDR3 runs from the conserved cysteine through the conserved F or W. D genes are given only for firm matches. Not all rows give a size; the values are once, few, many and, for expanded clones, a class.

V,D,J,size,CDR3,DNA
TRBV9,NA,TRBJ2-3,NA,CASSVEASTDTQYF,TGTGCCAGCAGCGTAGAAGCTAGCACAGATACGCAGTATTTT
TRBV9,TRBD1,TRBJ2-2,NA,CASSVGQGLTGELFF,TGTGCCAGCAGCGTGGGACAGGGGTTGACCGGGGAGCTGTTTTTT
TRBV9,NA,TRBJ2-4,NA,CASSVDIGLAKNIQYF,TGTGCCAGCAGCGTAGATATAGGACTAGCCAAAAACATTCAGTACTTC
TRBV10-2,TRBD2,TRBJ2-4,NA,CASSESAREGTRIQYF,TGCGCCAGCAGTGAGTCGGCTCGGGAGGGAACGCGCATTCAGTACTTC
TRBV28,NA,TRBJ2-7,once,CASRGYEQYF,TGTGCCAGCAGGGGTTACGAGCAGTACTTC
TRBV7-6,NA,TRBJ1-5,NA,CASSSQENQPQHF,TGTGCCAGCAGCTCGCAAGAGAATCAGCCCCAGCATTTT
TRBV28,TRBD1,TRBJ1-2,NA,CASSLGGTATNYGYTF,TGTGCCAGCAGTTTGGGTGGGACAGCTACGAACTATGGCTACACCTTC
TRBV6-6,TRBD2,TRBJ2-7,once,CASSYSAGGSYEQYF,TGTGCCAGCAGTTACTCTGCGGGGGGCTCCTACGAGCAGTACTTC
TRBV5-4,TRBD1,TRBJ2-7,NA,CASSSGQGASYEQYF,TGTGCCAGCAGTTCGGGACAGGGGGCCTCCTACGAGCAGTACTTC
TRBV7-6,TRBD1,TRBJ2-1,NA,CASSSSPPGGAWNEQFF,TGTGCCAGCAGCTCCTCACCCCCAGGGGGAGCTTGGAATGAGCAGTTCTTC
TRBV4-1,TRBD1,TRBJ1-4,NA,CASSSDPDYRGKLFF,TGCGCCAGCAGCTCCGATCCAGACTACAGGGGAAAACTGTTTTTT
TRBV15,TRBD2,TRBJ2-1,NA,CATSREISGTGEQFF,TGTGCCACCAGCAGAGAAATTAGCGGGACGGGGGAGCAGTTCTTC
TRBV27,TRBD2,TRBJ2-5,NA,CREGTSAQYQYF,TGCCGGGAGGGGACTAGCGCCCAGTACCAGTACTTC
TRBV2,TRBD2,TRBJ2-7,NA,CASKLRSGSAHEQYF,TGTGCCAGCAAACTACGTAGCGGGAGTGCACACGAGCAGTACTTC
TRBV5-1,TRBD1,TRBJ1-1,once,CASSLDRVKAFF,TGCGCCAGCAGCCTGGACAGGGTAAAAGCTTTCTTT
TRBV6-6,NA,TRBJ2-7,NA,CASSYRDKLEQYF,TGTGCCAGCAGTTACCGGGACAAACTCGAGCAGTACTTC
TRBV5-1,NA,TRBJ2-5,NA,CASSLDPLGETQYF,TGCGCCAGCAGCCTGGACCCTCTAGGGGAGACCCAGTACTTC
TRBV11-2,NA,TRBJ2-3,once,CASSLQGRNTDTQYF,TGTGCCAGCAGCTTACAGGGGCGAAACACAGATACGCAGTATTTT
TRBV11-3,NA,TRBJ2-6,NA,CASSPRGSGANVLTF,TGTGCCAGCAGTCCCAGGGGTTCTGGGGCCAACGTCCTGACTTTC
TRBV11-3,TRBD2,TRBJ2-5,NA,CASSRTVGTSRETQYF,TGTGCCAGCAGCCGGACTGTGGGGACTAGCAGGGAGACCCAGTACTTC
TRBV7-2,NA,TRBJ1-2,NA,CASSLGHTLDYGYTF,TGTGCCAGCAGCTTGGGCCACACCTTGGACTATGGCTACACCTTC
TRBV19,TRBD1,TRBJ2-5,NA,CASSMDRGLETQYF,TGTGCCAGTAGTATGGACAGGGGATTGGAGACCCAGTACTTC
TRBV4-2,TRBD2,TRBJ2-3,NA,CASSQATGGSDTQYF,TGTGCCAGCAGCCAAGCGACGGGGGGGTCAGATACGCAGTATTTT